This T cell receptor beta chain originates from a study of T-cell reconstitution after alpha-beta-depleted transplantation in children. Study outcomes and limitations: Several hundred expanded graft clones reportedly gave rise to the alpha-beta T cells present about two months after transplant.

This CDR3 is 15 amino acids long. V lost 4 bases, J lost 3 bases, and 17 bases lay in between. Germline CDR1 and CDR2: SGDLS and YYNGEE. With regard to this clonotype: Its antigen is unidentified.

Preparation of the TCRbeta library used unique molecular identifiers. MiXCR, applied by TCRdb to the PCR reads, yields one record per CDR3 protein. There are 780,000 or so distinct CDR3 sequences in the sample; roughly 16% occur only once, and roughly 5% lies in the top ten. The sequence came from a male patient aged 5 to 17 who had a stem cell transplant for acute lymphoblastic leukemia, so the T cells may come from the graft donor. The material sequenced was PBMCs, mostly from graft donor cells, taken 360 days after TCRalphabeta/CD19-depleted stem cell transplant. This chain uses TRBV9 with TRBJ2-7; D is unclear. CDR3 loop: CASSPRERRNYEQYF. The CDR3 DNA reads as TGTGCCAGCAGCCCTAGAGAACGACGGAACTACGAGCAGTACTTC. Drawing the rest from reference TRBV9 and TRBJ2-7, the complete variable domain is DSGVTQTPKHLITATGQRVTLRCSPRSGDLSVYWYQQSLDQGLQFLIQYYNGEERAKGNILERFSAQQFPDLHSELNLSSLELGDSALYFCASSPRERRNYEQYFGPGTRLTVT.